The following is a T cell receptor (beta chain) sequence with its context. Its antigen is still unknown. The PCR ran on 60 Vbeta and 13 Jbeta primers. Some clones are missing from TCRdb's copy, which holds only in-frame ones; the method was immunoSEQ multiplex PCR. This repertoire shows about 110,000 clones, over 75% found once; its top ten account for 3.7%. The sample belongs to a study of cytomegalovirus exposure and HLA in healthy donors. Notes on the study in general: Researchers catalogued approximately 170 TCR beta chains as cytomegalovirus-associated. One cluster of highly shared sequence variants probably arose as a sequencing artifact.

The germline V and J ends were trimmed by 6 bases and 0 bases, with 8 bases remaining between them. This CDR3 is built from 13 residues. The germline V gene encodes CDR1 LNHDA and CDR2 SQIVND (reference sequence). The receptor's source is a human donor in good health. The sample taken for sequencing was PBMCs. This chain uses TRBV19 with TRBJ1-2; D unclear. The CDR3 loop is CASRREANYGYTF. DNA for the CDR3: TGTGCCAGTAGGCGGGAGGCTAACTATGGCTACACCTTC.